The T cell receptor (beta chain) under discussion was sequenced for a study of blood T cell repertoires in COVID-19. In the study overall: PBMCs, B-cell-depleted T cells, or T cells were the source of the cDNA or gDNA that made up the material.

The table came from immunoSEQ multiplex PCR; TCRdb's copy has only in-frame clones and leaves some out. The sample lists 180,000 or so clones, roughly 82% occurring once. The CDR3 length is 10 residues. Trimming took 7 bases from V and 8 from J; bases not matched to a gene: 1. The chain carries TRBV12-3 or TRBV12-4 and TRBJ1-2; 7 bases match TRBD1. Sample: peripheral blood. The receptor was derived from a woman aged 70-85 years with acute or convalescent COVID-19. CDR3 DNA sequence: TGTGCCAGCAACAGGGGCGGCTACACCTTC. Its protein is CASNRGGYTF.